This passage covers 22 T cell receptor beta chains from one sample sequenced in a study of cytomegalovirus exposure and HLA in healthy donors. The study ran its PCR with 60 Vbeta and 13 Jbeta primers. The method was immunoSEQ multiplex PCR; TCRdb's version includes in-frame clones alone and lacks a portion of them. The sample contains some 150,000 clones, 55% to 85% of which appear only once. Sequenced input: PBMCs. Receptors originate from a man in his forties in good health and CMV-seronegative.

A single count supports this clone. CDR3 amino acids: CASSPRRGLSYNEQFF. The CDR3 nucleotides are TGTGCCAGTAGTCCGAGACGGGGACTCTCCTACAATGAGCAGTTCTTC. The chain is built from TRBV19 and TRBJ2-1, with D maybe TRBD2 (6 bases). Germline CDR1 reads LNHDA; CDR2 reads SQIVND (reference sequence). The CDR3 contains 16 residues. V lost 5 bases and J 0 bases, leaving 14 bases between the germline ends.

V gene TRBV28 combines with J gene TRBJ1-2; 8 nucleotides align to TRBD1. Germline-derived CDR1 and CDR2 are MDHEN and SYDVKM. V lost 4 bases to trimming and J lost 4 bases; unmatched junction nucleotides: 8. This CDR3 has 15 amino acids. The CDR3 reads CASSSGQGNPYGYTF. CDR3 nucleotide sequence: TGTGCCAGCAGTTCCGGACAGGGAAATCCCTATGGCTACACCTTC.

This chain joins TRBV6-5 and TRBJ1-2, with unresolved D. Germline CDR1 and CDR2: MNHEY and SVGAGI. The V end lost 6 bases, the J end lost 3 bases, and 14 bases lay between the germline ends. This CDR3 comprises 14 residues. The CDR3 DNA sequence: TGTGCCAGCAGGAAGGAGCTGGGTGACTATGGCTACACCTTC. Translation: CASRKELGDYGYTF.

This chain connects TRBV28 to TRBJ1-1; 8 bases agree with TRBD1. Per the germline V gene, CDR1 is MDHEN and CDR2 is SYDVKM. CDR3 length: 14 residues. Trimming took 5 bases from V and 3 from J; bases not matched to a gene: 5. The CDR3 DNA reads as TGTGCCAGCAGTATACAGGGGGGACACACTGAAGCTTTCTTT. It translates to CASSIQGGHTEAFF.

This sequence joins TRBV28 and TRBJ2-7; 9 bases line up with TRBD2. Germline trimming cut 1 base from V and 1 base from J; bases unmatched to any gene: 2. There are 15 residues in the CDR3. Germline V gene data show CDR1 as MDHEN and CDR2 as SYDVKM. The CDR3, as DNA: TGTGCCAGCAGTTTATCGACTAGCGGTTCCTACGAGCAGTACTTC. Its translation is CASSLSTSGSYEQYF. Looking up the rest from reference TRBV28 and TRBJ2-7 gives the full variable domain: DVKVTQSSRYLVKRTGEKVFLECVQDMDHENMFWYRQDPGLGLRLIYFSYDVKMKEKGDIPEGYSVSREKKERFSLILESASTNQTSMYLCASSLSTSGSYEQYFGPGTRLTVT.

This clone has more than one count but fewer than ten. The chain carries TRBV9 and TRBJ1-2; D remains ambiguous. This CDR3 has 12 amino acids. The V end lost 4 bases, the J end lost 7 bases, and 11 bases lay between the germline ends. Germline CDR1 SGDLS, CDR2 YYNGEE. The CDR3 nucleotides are TGTGCCAGCAGCCTTCCGAGCGGTGGCTACACCTTC. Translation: CASSLPSGGYTF.

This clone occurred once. The CDR3 DNA follows: TGTGCCAGCAGTGTTGAGCGGGGACCCACAGATACGCAGTATTTT. It translates to CASSVERGPTDTQYF. The chain uses TRBV6-1 and TRBJ2-3; TRBD2 agrees at 7 bases. CDR3 size: 15 residues. CDR1 is MNHNS and CDR2 is SASEGT in the germline V gene. The trim removed 4 bases at V and 2 bases at J, leaving 6 bases unmatched.

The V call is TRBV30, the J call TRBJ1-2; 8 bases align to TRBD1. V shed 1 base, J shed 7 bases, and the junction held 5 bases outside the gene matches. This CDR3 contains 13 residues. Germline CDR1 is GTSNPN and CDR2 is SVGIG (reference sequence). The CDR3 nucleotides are TGTGCCTGGAGTGGAGGACAGGGCCGTGGCTACACCTTC. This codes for CAWSGGQGRGYTF.

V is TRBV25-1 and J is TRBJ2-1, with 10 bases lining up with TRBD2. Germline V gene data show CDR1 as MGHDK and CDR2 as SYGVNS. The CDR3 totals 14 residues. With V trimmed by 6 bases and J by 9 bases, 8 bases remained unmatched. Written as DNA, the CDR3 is TGTGCCAGCAGACCGGGACTAGCGCTCGTTGAGCAGTTCTTC. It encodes CASRPGLALVEQFF.

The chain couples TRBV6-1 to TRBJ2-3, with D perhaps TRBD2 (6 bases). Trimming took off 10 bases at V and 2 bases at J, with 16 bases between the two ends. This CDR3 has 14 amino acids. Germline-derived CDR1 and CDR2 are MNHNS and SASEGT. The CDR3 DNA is TGTGCCACCCTGGGGGGAGGCGCCACAGATACGCAGTATTTT. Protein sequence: CATLGGGATDTQYF.

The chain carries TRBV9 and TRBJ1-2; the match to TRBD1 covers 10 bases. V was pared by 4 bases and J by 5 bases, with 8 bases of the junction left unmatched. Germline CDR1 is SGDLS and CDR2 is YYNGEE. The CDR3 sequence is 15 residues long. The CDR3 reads CASSNRDRGRYGYTF. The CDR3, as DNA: TGTGCCAGCAGCAACCGGGACAGGGGAAGGTATGGCTACACCTTC.

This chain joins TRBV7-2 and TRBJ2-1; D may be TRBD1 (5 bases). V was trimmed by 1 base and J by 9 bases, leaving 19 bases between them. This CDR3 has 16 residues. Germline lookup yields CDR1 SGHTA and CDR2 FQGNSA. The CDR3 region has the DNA TGTGCCAGCAGCTTAGTTCCGGGTTTGGACATGGGTGAGCAGTTCTTC. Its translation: CASSLVPGLDMGEQFF.

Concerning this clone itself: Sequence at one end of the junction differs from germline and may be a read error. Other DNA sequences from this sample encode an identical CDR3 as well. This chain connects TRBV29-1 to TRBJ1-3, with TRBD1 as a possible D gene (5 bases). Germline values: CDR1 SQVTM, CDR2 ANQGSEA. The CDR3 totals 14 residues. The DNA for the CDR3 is TGCAGTGTTGAAACGGGGGGAGATGGAAACACCATATATTTT. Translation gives CSVETGGDGNTIYF. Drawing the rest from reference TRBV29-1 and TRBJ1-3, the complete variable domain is SAVISQKPSRDICQRGTSLTIQCQVDSQVTMMFWYRQQPGQSLTLIATANQGSEATYESGFVIDKFPISRPNLTFSTLTVSNMSPEDSSIYLCSVETGGDGNTIYFGEGSWLTVV.

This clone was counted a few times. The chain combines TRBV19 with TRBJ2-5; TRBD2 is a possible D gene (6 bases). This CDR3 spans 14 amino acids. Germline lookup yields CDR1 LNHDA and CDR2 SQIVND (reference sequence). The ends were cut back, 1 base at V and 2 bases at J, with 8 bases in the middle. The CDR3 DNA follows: TGTGCCAGTAGTATAGGGGGGGTGCAAGAGACCCAGTACTTC. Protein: CASSIGGVQETQYF. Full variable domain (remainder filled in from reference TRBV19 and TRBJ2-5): DGGITQSPKYLFRKEGQNVTLSCEQNLNHDAMYWYRQDPGQGLRLIYYSQIVNDFQKGDIAEGYSVSREKKESFPLTVTSAQKNPTAFYLCASSIGGVQETQYFGPGTRLLVL.

CDR3 bases: TGTGCCAGCAGCCAAGATCAAGGAGCTCCAGATACGCAGTATTTT. Amino acid sequence: CASSQDQGAPDTQYF. The chain couples TRBV4-2 to TRBJ2-3; unclear D gene. Germline CDR1 and CDR2: LGHNA and YNFKEQ. The CDR3 runs 15 residues. Trimming took off 0 bases at V and 4 bases at J, with 11 bases between the two ends.

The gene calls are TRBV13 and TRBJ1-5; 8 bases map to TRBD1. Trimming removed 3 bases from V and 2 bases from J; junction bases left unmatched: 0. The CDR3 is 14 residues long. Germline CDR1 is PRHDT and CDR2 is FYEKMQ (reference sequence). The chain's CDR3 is CASSLGQGNQPQHF. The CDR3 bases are TGTGCCAGCAGCTTGGGACAGGGCAATCAGCCCCAGCATTTT. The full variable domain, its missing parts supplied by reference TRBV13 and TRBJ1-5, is AAGVIQSPRHLIKEKRETATLKCYPIPRHDTVYWYQQGPGQDPQFLISFYEKMQSDKGSIPDRFSAQQFSDYHSELNMSSLELGDSALYFCASSLGQGNQPQHFGDGTRLSIL.

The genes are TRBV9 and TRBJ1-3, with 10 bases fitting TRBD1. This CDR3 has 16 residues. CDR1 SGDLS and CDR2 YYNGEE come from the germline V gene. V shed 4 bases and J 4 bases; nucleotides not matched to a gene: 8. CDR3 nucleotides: TGTGCCAGCAGCCCGAGACAGGGGGCGCAGGGAAACACCATATATTTT. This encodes CASSPRQGAQGNTIYF.

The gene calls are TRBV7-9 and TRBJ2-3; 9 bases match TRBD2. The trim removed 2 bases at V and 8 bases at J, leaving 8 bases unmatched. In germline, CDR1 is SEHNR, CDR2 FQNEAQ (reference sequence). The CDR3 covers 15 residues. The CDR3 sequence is CASSLRSSGGATQYF. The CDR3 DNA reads TGTGCCAGCAGCTTAAGGAGTAGCGGGGGAGCTACGCAGTATTTT.

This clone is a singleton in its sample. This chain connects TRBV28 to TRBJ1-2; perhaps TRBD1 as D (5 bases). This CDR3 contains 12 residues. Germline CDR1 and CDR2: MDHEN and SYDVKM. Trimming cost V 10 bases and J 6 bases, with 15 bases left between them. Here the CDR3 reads CATSEPRDGYTF. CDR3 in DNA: TGTGCCACCTCAGAGCCCAGGGATGGCTACACCTTC.

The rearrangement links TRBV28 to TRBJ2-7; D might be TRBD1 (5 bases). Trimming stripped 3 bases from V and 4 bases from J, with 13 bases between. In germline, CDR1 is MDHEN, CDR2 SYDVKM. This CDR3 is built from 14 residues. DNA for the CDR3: TGTGCCAGCAGTTTGGACATAATACCATACGAGCAGTACTTC. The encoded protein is CASSLDIIPYEQYF.

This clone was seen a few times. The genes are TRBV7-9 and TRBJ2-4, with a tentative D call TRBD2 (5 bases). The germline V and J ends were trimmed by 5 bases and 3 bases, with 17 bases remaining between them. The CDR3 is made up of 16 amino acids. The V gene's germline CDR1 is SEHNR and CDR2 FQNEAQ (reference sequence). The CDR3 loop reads CASSPLGGHRKNIQYF. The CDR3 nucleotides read TGTGCCAGCAGCCCGCTAGGCGGGCATCGCAAAAACATTCAGTACTTC.

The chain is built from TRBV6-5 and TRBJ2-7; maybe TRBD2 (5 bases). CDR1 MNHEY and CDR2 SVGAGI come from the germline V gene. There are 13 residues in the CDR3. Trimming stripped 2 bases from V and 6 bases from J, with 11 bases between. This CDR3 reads CASSYDRGREQYF. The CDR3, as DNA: TGTGCCAGCAGTTACGACCGGGGTCGCGAGCAGTACTTC.